The clone carrying this TCR beta chain was observed a handful of times. What it binds is not known. Using RNA transcripts as the source, TCR beta CDR3 regions were amplified. First-round RT-PCR of the TCR CDR3 relied on the HTBI primer set. TCRdb fed the multiplex PCR reads into MiXCR, producing one record per CDR3 protein. Found here are about 380,000 distinct CDR3 sequences, around 14% of them singletons; the top ten hold 11%. This record belongs to a study of T cells in Graves' hyperthyroidism and ophthalmopathy. Study-level findings and limits: Using 13 V-J features, a model discriminated ophthalmopathy from stable hyperthyroidism. Most clonotypes expanded in the thyroid (above 0.001) were also present in blood.

Germline loops: CDR1 SGDLS, CDR2 YYNGEE. With V trimmed by 0 bases and J by 7 bases, 5 bases remained unmatched. The CDR3 runs to 14 residues. Diagnostic decisions used clinical symptoms, serum thyroxine and TRAb, thyroid ultrasound and orbital computed tomography. Fresh peripheral blood, 10 ml, yielded the PBMCs. V usage is TRBV9 and J usage is TRBJ2-3, with 7 positions matching TRBD1. The source material was blood. This sequence originates from a woman between 55 and 75 years old with Graves' hyperthyroidism. CDR3 in DNA: TGTGCCAGCAGCGTAGATCACAGGGGAAATACGCAGTATTTT. Translation: CASSVDHRGNTQYF.